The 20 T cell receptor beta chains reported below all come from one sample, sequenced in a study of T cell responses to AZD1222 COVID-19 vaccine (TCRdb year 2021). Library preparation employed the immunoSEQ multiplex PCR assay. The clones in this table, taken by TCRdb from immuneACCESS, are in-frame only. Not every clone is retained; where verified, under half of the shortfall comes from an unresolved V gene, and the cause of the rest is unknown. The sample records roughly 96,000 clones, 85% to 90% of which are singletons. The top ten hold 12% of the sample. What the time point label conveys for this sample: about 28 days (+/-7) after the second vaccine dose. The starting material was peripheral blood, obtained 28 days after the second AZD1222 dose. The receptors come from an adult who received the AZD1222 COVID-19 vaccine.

The CDR3 loop reads CASSPGTAPSYEQYF. CDR3 nucleotides: TGTGCCAGTAGTCCCGGGACAGCTCCATCCTACGAGCAGTACTTC. J is TRBJ2-7 and V is TRBV19, with TRBD1 identical over 7 bases. Germline CDR1 reads LNHDA; CDR2 reads SQIVND (reference sequence). The CDR3 contains 15 residues. With 5 bases clipped from V and 1 base from J, the junction kept 8 bases outside the gene matches.

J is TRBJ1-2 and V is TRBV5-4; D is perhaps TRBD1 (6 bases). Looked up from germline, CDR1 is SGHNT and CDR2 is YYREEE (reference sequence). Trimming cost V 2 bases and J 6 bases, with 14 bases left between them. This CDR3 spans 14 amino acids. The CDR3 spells CASSLTRGTDGYTF. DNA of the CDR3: TGTGCCAGCAGCTTAACAAGGGGGACGGATGGCTACACCTTC.

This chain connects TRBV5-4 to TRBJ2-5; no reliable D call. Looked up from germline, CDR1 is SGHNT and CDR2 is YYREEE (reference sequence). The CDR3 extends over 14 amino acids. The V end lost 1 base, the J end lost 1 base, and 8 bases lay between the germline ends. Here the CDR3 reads CASSLITSQETQYF. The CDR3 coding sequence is TGTGCCAGCAGCTTGATAACCTCCCAAGAGACCCAGTACTTC.

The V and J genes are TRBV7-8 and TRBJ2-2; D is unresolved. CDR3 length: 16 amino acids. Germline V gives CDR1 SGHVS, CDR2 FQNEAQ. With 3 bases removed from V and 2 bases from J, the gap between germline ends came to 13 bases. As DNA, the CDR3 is TGTGCCAGCAGCTTCGACACTTTCCTAAACACCGGGGAGCTGTTTTTT. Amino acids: CASSFDTFLNTGELFF.

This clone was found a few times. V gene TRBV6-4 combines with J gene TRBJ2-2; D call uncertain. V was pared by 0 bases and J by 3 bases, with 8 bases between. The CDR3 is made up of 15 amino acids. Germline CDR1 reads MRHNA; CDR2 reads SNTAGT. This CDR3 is CASSDSSEDTGELFF. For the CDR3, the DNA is TGTGCCAGCAGTGACTCAAGTGAGGACACCGGGGAGCTGTTTTTT.

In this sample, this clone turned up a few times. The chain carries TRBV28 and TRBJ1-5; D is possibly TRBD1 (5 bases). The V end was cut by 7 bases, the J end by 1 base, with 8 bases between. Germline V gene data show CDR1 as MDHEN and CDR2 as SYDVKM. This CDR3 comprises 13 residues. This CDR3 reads CASNWGSNQPQHF. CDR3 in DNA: TGTGCCAGCAATTGGGGGAGCAATCAGCCCCAGCATTTT.

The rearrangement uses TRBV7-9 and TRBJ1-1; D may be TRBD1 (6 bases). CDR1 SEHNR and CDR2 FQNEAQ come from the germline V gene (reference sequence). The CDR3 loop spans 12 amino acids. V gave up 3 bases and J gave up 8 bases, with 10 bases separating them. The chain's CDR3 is CASSFNREEAFF. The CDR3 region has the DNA TGTGCCAGCAGCTTTAACAGGGAGGAAGCTTTCTTT.

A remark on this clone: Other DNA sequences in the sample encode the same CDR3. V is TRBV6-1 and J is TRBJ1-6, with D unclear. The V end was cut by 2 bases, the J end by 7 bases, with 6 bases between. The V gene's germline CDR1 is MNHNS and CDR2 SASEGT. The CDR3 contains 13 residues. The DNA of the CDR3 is TGTGCCAGCAGTGAACGTGGGAATTCACCCCTCCACTTT. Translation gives CASSERGNSPLHF.

The CDR3 here is CASMLTRTFLYEQYF. In nucleotides, the CDR3 is TGTGCCAGCATGCTTACAAGGACATTCCTTTACGAGCAGTACTTC. The chain couples TRBV11-2 to TRBJ2-7; D is possibly TRBD1 (5 bases). V lost 7 bases, J lost 4 bases, and 20 bases lay in between. This CDR3 has 15 residues. Germline V lookup: CDR1 SGHAT, CDR2 FQNNGV. The entire variable domain, with the rest obtained from reference TRBV11-2 and TRBJ2-7, is as follows: EAGVAQSPRYKIIEKRQSVAFWCNPISGHATLYWYQQILGQGPKLLIQFQNNGVVDDSQLPKDRFSAERLKGVDSTLKIQPAKLEDSAVYLCASMLTRTFLYEQYFGPGTRLTVT.

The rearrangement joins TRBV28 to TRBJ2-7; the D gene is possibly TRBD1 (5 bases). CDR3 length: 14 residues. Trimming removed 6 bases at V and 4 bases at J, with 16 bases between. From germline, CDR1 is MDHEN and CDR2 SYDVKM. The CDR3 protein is CASSDRLAPYEQYF. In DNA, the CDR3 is TGTGCCAGCAGCGACAGACTGGCCCCTTACGAGCAGTACTTC.

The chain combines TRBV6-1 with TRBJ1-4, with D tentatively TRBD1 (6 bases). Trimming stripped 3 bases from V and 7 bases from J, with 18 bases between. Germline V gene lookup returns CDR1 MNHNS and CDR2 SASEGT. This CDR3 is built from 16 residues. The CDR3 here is CASSDRTGTGGEKLFF. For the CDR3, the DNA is TGTGCCAGCAGTGACAGAACAGGGACCGGAGGTGAAAAACTGTTTTTT.

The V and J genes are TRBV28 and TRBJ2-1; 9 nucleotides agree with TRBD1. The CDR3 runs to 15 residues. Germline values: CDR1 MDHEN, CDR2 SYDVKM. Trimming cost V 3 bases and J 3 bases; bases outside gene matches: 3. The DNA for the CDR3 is TGTGCCAGCAGTTTTGGGGACAGGGTCTACAATGAGCAGTTCTTC. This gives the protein CASSFGDRVYNEQFF.

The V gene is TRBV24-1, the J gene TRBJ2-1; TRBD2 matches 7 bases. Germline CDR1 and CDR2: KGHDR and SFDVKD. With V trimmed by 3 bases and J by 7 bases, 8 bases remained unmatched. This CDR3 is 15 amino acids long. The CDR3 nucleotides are TGTGCCACCAGTGATCCGCGGGACTACCAAAATGAGCAGTTCTTC. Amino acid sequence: CATSDPRDYQNEQFF.

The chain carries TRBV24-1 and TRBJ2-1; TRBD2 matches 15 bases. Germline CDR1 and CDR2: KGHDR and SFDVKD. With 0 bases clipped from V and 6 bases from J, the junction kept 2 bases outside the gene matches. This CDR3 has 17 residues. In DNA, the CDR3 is TGTGCCACCAGTGATTTGAGGGGACTAGCGGGAGGCAATGAGCAGTTCTTC. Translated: CATSDLRGLAGGNEQFF.

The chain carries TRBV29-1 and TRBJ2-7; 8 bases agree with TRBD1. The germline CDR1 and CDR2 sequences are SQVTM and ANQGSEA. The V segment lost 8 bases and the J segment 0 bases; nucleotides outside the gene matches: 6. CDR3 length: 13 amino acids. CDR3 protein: CSFRTGSSYEQYF. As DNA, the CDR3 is TGCAGCTTCCGGACAGGGAGCTCCTACGAGCAGTACTTC.

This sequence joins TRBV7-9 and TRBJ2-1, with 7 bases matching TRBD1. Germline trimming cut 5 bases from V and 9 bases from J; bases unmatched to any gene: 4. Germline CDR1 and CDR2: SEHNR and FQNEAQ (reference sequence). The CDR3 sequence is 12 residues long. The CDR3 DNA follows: TGTGCCAGCAGCGGACAGGTGGGTGAGCAGTTCTTC. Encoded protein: CASSGQVGEQFF.

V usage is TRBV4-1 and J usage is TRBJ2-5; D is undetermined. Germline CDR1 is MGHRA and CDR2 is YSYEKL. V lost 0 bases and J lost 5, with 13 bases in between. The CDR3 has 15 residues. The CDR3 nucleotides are TGCGCCAGCAGCCAAGATCCCAGGAATGGGGAGACCCAGTACTTC. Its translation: CASSQDPRNGETQYF.

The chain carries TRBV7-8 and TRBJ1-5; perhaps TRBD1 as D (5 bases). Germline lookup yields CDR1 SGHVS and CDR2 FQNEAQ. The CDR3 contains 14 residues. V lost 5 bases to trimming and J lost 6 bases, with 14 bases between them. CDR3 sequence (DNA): TGTGCCAGCAGCCCGGGGCGGGGGAGTCAGCCCCAGCATTTT. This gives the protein CASSPGRGSQPQHF.

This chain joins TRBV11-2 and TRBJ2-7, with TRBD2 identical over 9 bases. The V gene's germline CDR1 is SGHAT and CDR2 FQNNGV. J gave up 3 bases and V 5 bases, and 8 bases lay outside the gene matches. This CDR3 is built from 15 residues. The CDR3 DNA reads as TGTGCCAGCAGCCTATCACTAGCGGGCGTCTACGAGCAGTACTTC. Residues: CASSLSLAGVYEQYF. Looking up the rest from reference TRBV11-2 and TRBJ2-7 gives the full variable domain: EAGVAQSPRYKIIEKRQSVAFWCNPISGHATLYWYQQILGQGPKLLIQFQNNGVVDDSQLPKDRFSAERLKGVDSTLKIQPAKLEDSAVYLCASSLSLAGVYEQYFGPGTRLTVT.

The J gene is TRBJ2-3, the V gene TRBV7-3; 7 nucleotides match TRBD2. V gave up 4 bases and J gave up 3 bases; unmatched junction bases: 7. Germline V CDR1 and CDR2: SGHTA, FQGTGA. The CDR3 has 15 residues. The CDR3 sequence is CASSSLTRGTDTQYF. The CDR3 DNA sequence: TGTGCCAGCAGCTCACTCACGCGGGGGACAGATACGCAGTATTTT.